This T cell receptor beta chain appears in the sequencing data of a study of cytomegalovirus exposure and HLA in healthy donors. Across the study: Later analysis reported that the approximately 130 validation repertoires shared the platform of the roughly 630 first-cohort repertoires.

Method: immunoSEQ multiplex PCR; TCRdb's copy keeps in-frame clones and lacks some. The table records 110,000 or so clones, 70% to 85% of them present only once. Sequences were obtained from PBMCs. This TCR was recovered from a young woman in good health and CMV-seronegative.

CDR3: CASSSVKNIQYF. CDR3 coding DNA: TGTGCCAGCAGTTCGGTCAAAAACATTCAGTACTTC. The chain is built from TRBV27 and TRBJ2-4, with D unclear. V was shortened by 4 bases and J by 3 bases, with 4 bases between the two germline ends. This CDR3 is 12 amino acids long. Germline CDR1 is MNHEY and CDR2 is SMNVEV (reference sequence).